The 23 T cell receptor beta chains below come from one sample, sequenced in a study of cytotoxic CD8 clonotypes in ibrutinib-treated CLL listed by TCRdb under 2021. The method behind the library was the immunoSEQ multiplex PCR assay. TCRdb holds this immuneACCESS table with in-frame rearrangements only. Some clones are missing; in checked studies, unresolved V genes explain under half, and the rest has no known cause. The sample table shows approximately 330,000 clones, and around four fifths are seen once. The ten largest clonotypes hold roughly 7% of the sample. The sequences come from PBMCs, collected before ibrutinib treatment. Every receptor here comes from a human donor with chronic lymphocytic leukemia.

This clone was recorded a few times. The chain is built from TRBV2 and TRBJ1-1; D is perhaps TRBD1 (5 bases). V was cut by 6 bases and J by 4 bases, with 12 bases left in between. This CDR3 comprises 13 residues. CDR1 is SNHLY and CDR2 is FYNNEI in the germline V gene. The CDR3 loop is CASRIDSRTEAFF. The CDR3 nucleotides are TGTGCCAGCAGGATCGACAGTCGCACTGAAGCTTTCTTT.

The V and J genes are TRBV18 and TRBJ2-5; D call uncertain. V shed 6 bases and J shed 0 bases, with 11 bases lying between them. Germline V gene lookup returns CDR1 KGHSH and CDR2 LQKENI. There are 14 residues in the CDR3. The CDR3 nucleotides read TGTGCCAGCTCCCGACAAGGTCACCAAGAGACCCAGTACTTC. Translation gives CASSRQGHQETQYF.

V usage is TRBV4-3 and J usage is TRBJ2-5, with 9 bases matching TRBD2. Germline CDR1 is LGHNA and CDR2 is YSLEER. V was clipped by 0 bases and J by 5 bases; unmatched bases: 7. The CDR3 is 16 amino acids. Written as DNA, the CDR3 is TGCGCCAGCAGCCAAGAGAGGACTAGCGTCCGGGAGACCCAGTACTTC. Its translation: CASSQERTSVRETQYF.

The J gene is TRBJ2-7, the V gene TRBV25-1; 7 bases align to TRBD2. This CDR3 is 15 amino acids long. Looked up from germline, CDR1 is MGHDK and CDR2 is SYGVNS. V dropped 0 bases and J dropped 1; count of bases not matched to a gene: 3. For the CDR3, the DNA is TGTGCCAGCAGTGAATATAGCGGGCCATCCTACGAGCAGTACTTC. Amino acids: CASSEYSGPSYEQYF.

V is TRBV18 and J is TRBJ1-1; a possible D gene is TRBD1 (5 bases). Per germline, CDR1 KGHSH and CDR2 LQKENI. V dropped 3 bases and J dropped 2 bases, with 7 bases sitting between them. This CDR3 is built from 13 residues. The CDR3 DNA is TGTGCCAGCTCACCCAGGGAAAACACTGAAGCTTTCTTT. This sequence encodes CASSPRENTEAFF.

The genes are TRBV25-1 and TRBJ2-3; 8 bases align to TRBD2. The V gene end was trimmed by 4 bases and the J gene end by 5 bases; junction bases not matched to a gene: 8. This CDR3 has 15 residues. Germline CDR1 and CDR2: MGHDK and SYGVNS. The DNA of the CDR3 is TGTGCCAGCAGTGCCAGCGGGAGTAGGAAAGATACGCAGTATTTT. Residues: CASSASGSRKDTQYF.

Points on this clone: This sample includes further DNA sequences coding for the same CDR3. The chain combines TRBV30 with TRBJ2-5; the D gene is possibly TRBD1 (6 bases). Germline values: CDR1 GTSNPN, CDR2 SVGIG (reference sequence). Trimming left V 0 bases short and J 4 bases short, with 9 bases between. CDR3 length equals 13 residues. CDR3 region: CAWSVRGGETQYF. The DNA of the CDR3 is TGTGCCTGGAGTGTACGAGGGGGAGAGACCCAGTACTTC. The full variable domain, with the rest looked up from reference TRBV30 and TRBJ2-5, is SQTIHQWPATLVQPVGSPLSLECTVEGTSNPNLYWYRQAAGRGLQLLFYSVGIGQISSEVPQNLSASRPQDRQFILSSKKLLLSDSGFYLCAWSVRGGETQYFGPGTRLLVL.

The rearrangement joins TRBV25-1 to TRBJ2-3, with D hard to call. Germline CDR1 is MGHDK and CDR2 is SYGVNS. The CDR3 has 14 residues. Trimming removed 1 base at V and 0 bases at J, with 5 bases between. CDR3 loop: CASSESDSTDTQYF. CDR3 sequence (DNA): TGTGCCAGCAGTGAATCTGACAGCACAGATACGCAGTATTTT.

The V and J genes are TRBV11-2 and TRBJ2-1, with TRBD2 matching 7 bases. The CDR3 has 13 amino acids. The V segment lost 5 bases and the J segment 9 bases; nucleotides outside the gene matches: 7. CDR1 SGHAT and CDR2 FQNNGV come from the germline V gene. CDR3 loop: CASSLAGAPEQFF. CDR3 nucleotides: TGTGCCAGCAGCCTTGCGGGAGCGCCTGAGCAGTTCTTC.

This clone was observed a single time. The chain carries TRBV7-9 and TRBJ2-1; TRBD1 matches 7 bases. Trimming removed 5 bases from V and 1 base from J; junction bases left unmatched: 5. This CDR3 spans 15 amino acids. Germline CDR1 is SEHNR and CDR2 is FQNEAQ (reference sequence). CDR3: CASSPRDSSYNEQFF. CDR3 DNA sequence: TGTGCCAGCAGCCCAAGGGACAGTTCCTACAATGAGCAGTTCTTC.

The rearrangement links TRBV5-6 to TRBJ1-2, with 8 bases that match TRBD1. CDR3 length equals 15 residues. CDR1 and CDR2 (germline): SGHDT, YYEEEE. V was pared by 3 bases and J by 4 bases, with 8 bases of the junction left unmatched. The CDR3 DNA is TGTGCCAGCAGCTGGGACAGGTTTCATAGCTATGGCTACACCTTC. It specifies CASSWDRFHSYGYTF.

The chain uses TRBV4-2 and TRBJ1-4; D not certain. Germline CDR1 is LGHNA and CDR2 is YNFKEQ. Trimming removed 1 base at V and 1 base at J, with 7 bases between. There are 15 residues in the CDR3. The CDR3 loop reads CASSQVSGTNEKLFF. CDR3 bases: TGTGCCAGCAGCCAAGTCTCGGGAACTAATGAAAAACTGTTTTTT.

The chain is built from TRBV27 and TRBJ1-5, with unresolved D. V lost 5 bases and J 2 bases, leaving 13 bases between the germline ends. Germline V gene data show CDR1 as MNHEY and CDR2 as SMNVEV (reference sequence). This CDR3 has 15 residues. This chain's CDR3 is CASSSLRAGNQPQHF. In DNA, the CDR3 is TGTGCCAGCAGTAGCTTGAGGGCAGGCAATCAGCCCCAGCATTTT.

The V and J genes are TRBV25-1 and TRBJ2-7, with 9 bases fitting TRBD1. Germline CDR1 and CDR2: MGHDK and SYGVNS. J gave up 5 bases and V 2 bases, and 7 bases lay outside the gene matches. This CDR3 contains 15 residues. In DNA, the CDR3 is TGTGCCAGCAGTGAACCGGGACAGGGTTCTGACGAGCAGTACTTC. This translates into CASSEPGQGSDEQYF.

This sequence joins TRBV7-9 and TRBJ1-1; 7 bases are a match to TRBD1. This CDR3 region has 16 residues. V was pared by 5 bases and J by 2 bases, with 11 bases of the junction left unmatched. Germline V gene lookup returns CDR1 SEHNR and CDR2 FQNEAQ (reference sequence). The CDR3 DNA reads as TGTGCCAGCAGCGGGACACTGACAGGGACAAACACTGAAGCTTTCTTT. It codes for CASSGTLTGTNTEAFF. Supplemented by reference TRBV7-9 and TRBJ1-1, the full variable domain reads DTGVSQNPRHKITKRGQNVTFRCDPISEHNRLYWYRQTLGQGPEFLTYFQNEAQLEKSRLLSDRFSAERPKGSFSTLEIQRTEQGDSAMYLCASSGTLTGTNTEAFFGQGTRLTVV.

This chain joins TRBV5-4 and TRBJ2-3; 10 bases are shared with TRBD2. The CDR3 sequence is 17 residues long. Trimming took 2 bases from V and 2 from J; bases not matched to a gene: 8. In germline, CDR1 is SGHNT, CDR2 YYREEE (reference sequence). The CDR3 bases are TGTGCCAGCAGCTTAGGGCTAGCGGGAGCAAACACAGATACGCAGTATTTT. Protein: CASSLGLAGANTDTQYF.

V is TRBV14 and J is TRBJ2-1; 7 bases align to TRBD2. CDR3 size: 14 residues. With 6 bases clipped from V and 10 bases from J, the junction kept 12 bases outside the gene matches. Germline V gives CDR1 SGHDN, CDR2 FVKESK. As DNA, the CDR3 is TGTGCCAGCAGGCCCGGGACTACCCTCGGAGAGCAGTTCTTC. Its translation: CASRPGTTLGEQFF. Drawing the rest from reference TRBV14 and TRBJ2-1, the complete variable domain is EAGVTQFPSHSVIEKGQTVTLRCDPISGHDNLYWYRRVMGKEIKFLLHFVKESKQDESGMPNNRFLAERTGGTYSTLKVQPAELEDSGVYFCASRPGTTLGEQFFGPGTRLTVL.

The chain combines TRBV7-2 with TRBJ2-1, with TRBD1 matching over 10 bases. CDR1 is SGHTA, CDR2 FQGNSA, per germline. The CDR3 has 14 amino acids. J was trimmed by 8 bases and V by 5 bases; bases with no gene match: 6. The CDR3 DNA reads as TGTGCCAGCAGCCGACAGGGGGCTGACCATGAGCAGTTCTTC. Translating it yields CASSRQGADHEQFF. The whole variable domain, remainder taken from reference TRBV7-2 and TRBJ2-1, is GAGVSQSPSNKVTEKGKDVELRCDPISGHTALYWYRQSLGQGLEFLIYFQGNSAPDKSGLPSDRFSAERTGGSVSTLTIQRTQQEDSAVYLCASSRQGADHEQFFGPGTRLTVL.

This clone occurred a few times. The same CDR3 also results from other DNA sequences found in this sample. V usage is TRBV18 and J usage is TRBJ1-3; no definite D call. The CDR3 sequence is 15 residues long. V lost 2 bases to trimming and J lost 0 bases, with 8 bases between them. CDR1 is KGHSH, CDR2 LQKENI, per germline. The CDR3 here is CASSPGLGSGNTIYF. The CDR3 nucleotides are TGTGCCAGCTCACCAGGGTTGGGCTCTGGAAACACCATATATTTT. The full variable domain, its missing parts supplied by reference TRBV18 and TRBJ1-3, is NAGVMQNPRHLVRRRGQEARLRCSPMKGHSHVYWYRQLPEEGLKFMVYLQKENIIDESGMPKERFSAEFPKEGPSILRIQQVVRGDSAAYFCASSPGLGSGNTIYFGEGSWLTVV.

This chain joins TRBV7-3 and TRBJ2-1, with D hard to call. This CDR3 is built from 14 residues. Trimming removed 2 bases at V and 5 bases at J, with 10 bases between. Per the germline V gene, CDR1 is SGHTA and CDR2 is FQGTGA. CDR3 nucleotides: TGTGCCAGCAGCTTATCTCTACCAAACAATGAGCAGTTCTTC. This gives the protein CASSLSLPNNEQFF.

The chain couples TRBV28 to TRBJ2-1; TRBD2 aligns across 14 bases. This CDR3 comprises 15 residues. CDR1 MDHEN and CDR2 SYDVKM come from the germline V gene. After removal of 5 bases from V and 9 bases from J, the junction contained 6 bases not matched to a gene. This CDR3 reads CASSKGLAGEGEQFF. Written as DNA, the CDR3 is TGTGCCAGCAGTAAGGGACTAGCGGGAGAGGGTGAGCAGTTCTTC. Filled out from reference TRBV28 and TRBJ2-1, the complete variable domain reads DVKVTQSSRYLVKRTGEKVFLECVQDMDHENMFWYRQDPGLGLRLIYFSYDVKMKEKGDIPEGYSVSREKKERFSLILESASTNQTSMYLCASSKGLAGEGEQFFGPGTRLTVL.

V and J are TRBV6-5 and TRBJ1-1, with D hard to call. The CDR3 is 13 residues long. Trimming cost V 2 bases and J 7 bases, with 11 bases left between them. Germline V lookup: CDR1 MNHEY, CDR2 SVGAGI. CDR3 DNA sequence: TGTGCCAGCAGTTACGGCCGGTGGCTTGAAGCTTTCTTT. Encoded protein: CASSYGRWLEAFF.

This clone was counted only a few times. The chain joins TRBV30 to TRBJ1-1, with D perhaps TRBD1 (5 bases). V was clipped by 5 bases and J by 3 bases, with 10 bases between them. The length of the CDR3 is 12 residues. CDR1 is GTSNPN, CDR2 SVGIG, per germline (reference sequence). The CDR3 DNA reads TGTGCCTGGGACGACAGTCACACTGAAGCTTTCTTT. It codes for CAWDDSHTEAFF.